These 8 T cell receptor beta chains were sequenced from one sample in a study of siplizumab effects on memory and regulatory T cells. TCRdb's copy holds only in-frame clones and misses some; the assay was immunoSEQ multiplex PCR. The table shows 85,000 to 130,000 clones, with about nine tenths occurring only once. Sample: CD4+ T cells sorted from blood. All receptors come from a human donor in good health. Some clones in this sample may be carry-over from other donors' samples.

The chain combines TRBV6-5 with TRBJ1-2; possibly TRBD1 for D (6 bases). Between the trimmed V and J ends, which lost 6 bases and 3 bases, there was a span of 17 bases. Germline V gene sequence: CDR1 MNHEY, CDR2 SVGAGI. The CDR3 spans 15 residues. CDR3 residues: CASSYGRGADYGYTF. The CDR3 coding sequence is TGTGCCAGCAGCTACGGTCGGGGGGCAGACTATGGCTACACCTTC.

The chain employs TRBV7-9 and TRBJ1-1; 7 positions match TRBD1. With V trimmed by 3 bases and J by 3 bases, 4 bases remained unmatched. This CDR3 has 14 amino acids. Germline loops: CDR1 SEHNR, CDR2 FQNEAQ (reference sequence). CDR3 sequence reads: CASSLTGTDTEAFF. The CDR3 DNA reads TGTGCCAGCAGCTTGACAGGGACGGACACTGAAGCTTTCTTT.

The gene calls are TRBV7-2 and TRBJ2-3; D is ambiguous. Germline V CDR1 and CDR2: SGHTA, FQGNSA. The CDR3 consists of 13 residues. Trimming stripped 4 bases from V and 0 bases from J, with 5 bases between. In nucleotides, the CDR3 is TGTGCCAGCAGCTCAACTAGCACAGATACGCAGTATTTT. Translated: CASSSTSTDTQYF.

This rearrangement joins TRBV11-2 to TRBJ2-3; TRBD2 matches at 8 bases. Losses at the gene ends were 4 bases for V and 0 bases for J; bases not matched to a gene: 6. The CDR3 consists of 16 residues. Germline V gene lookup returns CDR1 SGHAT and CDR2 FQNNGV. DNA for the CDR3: TGTGCCAGCAGCTCTCTGAGACTAGCGAGCACAGATACGCAGTATTTT. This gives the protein CASSSLRLASTDTQYF.

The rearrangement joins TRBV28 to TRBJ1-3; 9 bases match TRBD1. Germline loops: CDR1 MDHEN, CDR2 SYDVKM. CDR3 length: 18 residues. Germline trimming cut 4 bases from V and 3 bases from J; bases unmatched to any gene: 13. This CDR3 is CASSSTNRGRGGGNTIYF. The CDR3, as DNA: TGTGCCAGCAGTTCAACTAACAGGGGGCGCGGTGGTGGAAACACCATATATTTT.

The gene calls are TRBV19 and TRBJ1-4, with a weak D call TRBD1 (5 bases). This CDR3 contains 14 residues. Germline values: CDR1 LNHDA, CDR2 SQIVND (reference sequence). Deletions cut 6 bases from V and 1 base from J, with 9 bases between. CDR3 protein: CASRYGGTNEKLFF. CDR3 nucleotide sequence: TGTGCCAGTAGATACGGGGGAACTAATGAAAAACTGTTTTTT.

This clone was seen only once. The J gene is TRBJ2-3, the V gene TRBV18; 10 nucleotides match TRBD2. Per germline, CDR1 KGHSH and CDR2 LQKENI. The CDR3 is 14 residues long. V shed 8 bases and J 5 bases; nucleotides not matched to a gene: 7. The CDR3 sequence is CASTSGRAEDTQYF. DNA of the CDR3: TGTGCCAGCACGAGCGGGAGGGCCGAAGATACGCAGTATTTT.

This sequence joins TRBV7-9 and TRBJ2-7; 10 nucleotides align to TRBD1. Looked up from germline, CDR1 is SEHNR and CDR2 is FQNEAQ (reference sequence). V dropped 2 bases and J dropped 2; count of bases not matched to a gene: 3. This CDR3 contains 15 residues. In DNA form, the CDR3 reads TGTGCCAGCAGCTTATTGGGACAGGGGACCTACGAGCAGTACTTC. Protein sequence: CASSLLGQGTYEQYF.